This T cell receptor beta chain is drawn from a study of cytomegalovirus exposure and HLA in healthy donors (dated by TCRdb to about 2017). Regarding the complete study: In an earlier analysis of about 560 of the donors, 276 Gb of sequence data and roughly 100 million unique TCR beta sequences from 150 million to 200 million T cells were reported. Donor age, sex, ethnicity and CMV serostatus were compiled together with the repertoire data. Because of strong linkage in the cohort, roughly 5 DR-DQ haplotypes were treated as single units for association and clustering. In an earlier analysis of 587 of the donors, high-throughput TCR beta sequencing was used to judge whether each TCR beta V gene segment behaved as functional or pseudogenic. Typing coverage differed by locus: A, B, C, DRB1 and DQB1 were typed in about 620-630 donors, DQA1 in about 500, DPA1 in some 600, and DPB1 in 472. Among the roughly 430 genotyped donors, about 85% belonged to the genetic ancestry cluster associated with self-reported Caucasian donors. High-throughput TCR immunosequencing, statistical association of individual TCRs with disease status, and machine learning were combined to predict cytomegalovirus infection status. Besides the first cohort of some 670 subjects, a separate validation cohort made up of 90 to 150 different subjects was used. The aim of the study was to test whether cataloging public T cell receptors could identify signatures of past pathogen exposure. Both class I and class II loci were covered by HLA typing, at four-digit resolution. Using immunosequencing, the study profiled T cell repertoires from 666 subjects and related those repertoires to cytomegalovirus serostatus. Genome-wide SNP genotypes for about 60% of the roughly 700 donors were used in a later genetic analysis, which treated that subset as a discovery cohort. Among over 350 genotyped donors of the cohort, an average of about 240,000 unique TCR beta nucleotide sequences were sequenced per donor, roughly a sixth of them non-productive. Every repertoire in the discovery cohort had been generated on one and the same sequencing platform. An early release covering more than 500 HLA-typed donors comprised 300 to 350 gigabases of sequencing data and some 79 million unique TCR sequences. Rather than drawing on any new phenotypic data, the later analysis identified candidate immune exposures from TCR beta sequences and the way those sequences occurred across donors. To study patterns of TCR occurrence, a later analysis re-analyzed previously published TCR beta repertoires from 666 donors and added high-resolution HLA genotyping.

As concerns this clone: Its antigen is unknown. A junction boundary mismatches the germline segment, possibly from a read error.

The library was generated by the immunoSEQ multiplex PCR assay. The multiplex PCR relied on a mix of 60 forward primers for TCR Vbeta segments and 13 reverse primers for TCR Jbeta segments. The CDR3 region of rearranged TCR beta genes was amplified from genomic DNA with a multiplex PCR assay. Amplified TCR beta libraries were sequenced as 87-base-pair reads on the Illumina HiSeq System. The study's own analysis went as follows. In a later analysis, roughly 80 million unique TCR beta chains were counted across the 500 to 850 repertoires, and roughly 9.9 million of these chains were shared by at least two donors. A nearest-neighbor algorithm error-corrected the raw reads and collapsed the reads into unique sequences, merging closely related sequences to remove PCR and sequencing errors. To assign V, D and J gene segments, CDR3 sequences were aligned to IMGT reference sequences. For a sequence to be retained, at least a six-nucleotide match to both a V gene segment and a J gene segment was required. A rearrangement was called productive if the CDR3 had no stop codons and remained in frame with V and J, and every other rearrangement was called non-productive. CDR3 was defined by IMGT convention, running from the second conserved V-encoded cysteine to the conserved J-encoded phenylalanine. The earlier analysis of around 640 of the donors excluded sequences that lacked an unambiguous match to a single V gene segment. In an earlier analysis of around 600 of the donors, V segments were called functional above 56.7% productive rearrangements and were called segregating when the between-donor standard deviation exceeded 5%. A statistical classification framework was built for diagnosing cytomegalovirus status from the catalog of TCR beta chain sequences. V and J gene assignment, in a later analysis, came from comparing TCR nucleotide sequences with IMGT/GENE-DB human TR gene sequences. Using the TCRdist pipeline, a later analysis assigned CDR3 sequences along with most-parsimonious VDJ recombination scenarios. In a later analysis, each TCR beta chain was defined by its CDR3 amino acid sequence together with its V-gene family, and reads without a unique V-gene family were excluded. In a later analysis, around 600 highly shared, low-generation-probability nucleotide sequences were removed to address suspected cross-contamination and a sequencing artifact. In a later analysis, a clonal expansion index for each public chain was calculated from normalized within-repertoire ranks of inferred template counts. In a later analysis, generation probabilities were computed with a VDJ recombination model fitted to out-of-frame rearrangements, and the resulting probabilities were checked against IGoR. In a later analysis, TCR-TCR, TCR-HLA and TCR-CMV co-occurrence was scored with hypergeometric tests, and a repertoire-size bias correction was applied to TCR pairs. False discovery rates were estimated in a later analysis by permuting HLA or CMV assignments 20 times. In a later analysis, co-occurring TCRs were grouped with DBSCAN, and TCRdist sequence similarity was added when clustering was performed within HLA-allele-positive subsets. For co-occurrence clustering, repertoires with fewer than 30,000 or more than 120,000 public chains were excluded, along with several repertoires with anomalous nucleotide sharing. Entries here come from immuneACCESS through TCRdb and include only in-frame sequences with V and J called. Some clones fail to appear in such tables; in the studies checked, an unresolved V gene covers under half of the shortfall, and the cause of the remainder is unknown. V, J and clone size reflect that table, while D and trimming were determined from the DNA. This sample has tens of thousands of clones in its table, and approximately 79% of those were observed once. The ten largest account for roughly 6% of the sample.

The cohort was made up of about 610 healthy bone marrow donors. Cohort members were all nominally healthy when sampled, although unrecorded immune exposures were likely present. The donor was CMV seronegative and belonged to the group of around 400 seronegative cohort members. Each donor provided a peripheral blood sample, and peripheral blood mononuclear cells were used for TCR beta sequencing. The Qiagen DNeasy Blood Extraction Kit was used to extract genomic DNA from the blood cell samples. CDR1 and CDR2, looked up from the germline V gene (reference sequence), are MNHEY and SMNVEV. The CDR3 runs 13 residues from the cysteine to the phenylalanine. The only DNA kept is the CDR3, 39 bases in frame from the first base. The full study reports these points: While some public TCRs were present in many individuals, most TCR sequences turned up only very rarely across donors. Linkage disequilibrium might explain the correlated functional status among segregating V segments, but an unknown experimental factor could not be ruled out. A further reported finding was that TCR beta sequences accurately predicted the HLA-A and HLA-B alleles for most subjects in the first cohort. Roughly uniform sequencing depth across donors was assumed in presence/absence analyses, although this assumption may not hold. A later analysis found that TCR association rates varied across HLA loci, with DRB1 alleles showing the most associated TCRs and HLA-C alleles the fewest. A total of 150 to 200 TCR beta chains were listed by the study as associated with cytomegalovirus. Cytomegalovirus status was reported to be diagnosed by the classifier with high specificity and sensitivity in both the original and validation cohorts. HLA typing was unavailable for some donors at each locus, so association tests used only the typed subset. Three of the identified cytomegalovirus-associated TCR beta chains were confirmed in vitro to be specific for cytomegalovirus antigens. Several of the top co-occurrence clusters appeared to be linked to parvovirus B19, influenza, CMV and Epstein-Barr virus, according to a later analysis. The sequencing pipeline was judged likely to have produced a cluster of highly shared sequence variants as a technical artifact. Immune exposure information for the cohort was limited to CMV serostatus. Because counts were too low, roughly 17 rarely observed V segments, including chromosome 9 orphons, were left out of the earlier analysis of some 600 of the donors. According to a later genetic analysis, donors in an Asian-associated ancestry cluster had fewer N-insertions in productive TCRs than the approximately 700-donor mean. A later genetic analysis associated a missense DCLRE1C variant with V-gene and J-gene trimming of TCR beta chains, and an independent cohort replicated the association. A later analysis found that most CMV-associated TCR beta chains appeared HLA-restricted, with HLA associations seemingly driven largely by CMV exposure. An earlier analysis of around 540 of the donors showed that most TCR beta V segments appeared in productive rearrangements either about 87% or about 30% of the time, which broadly matched IMGT annotations. According to the authors, the approach could potentially be generalized to other disease states and immunological phenotypes. Only TCR beta chains were sequenced in this cohort, and the absence of alpha or paired-chain data limited detectable features. Some IMGT-functional V segments, including TRBV6-2 and TRBV6-3, could not be told apart with the 87-base-pair reads, so those segments were excluded. At a false discovery rate of 0.05, a later analysis linked roughly 17,000 TCR beta sequences to specific HLA alleles. In a later analysis, HLA-associated TCR beta chains were found to be more clonally expanded and to have lower generation probabilities than equally common non-associated chains. When HLA alleles, especially DR and DQ, strongly co-occurred, attributing TCR associations to individual alleles was difficult.

The V and J segments used are TRBV27 and TRBJ2-1, and 12 bases in between align with TRBD2. Source material: PBMCs. The receptor's source is a female donor in good health and CMV-seronegative. The DNA reads as follows: TGTGCCAGCAGTTCTTGGACTAGCGGGAACTTACTCTTC. This sequence encodes CASSSWTSGNLLF.